This T cell receptor beta chain was documented in a study of blood T cell repertoires in COVID-19. Germline V gene lookup returns CDR1 MNHEY and CDR2 SVGAGI. The CDR3 contains 14 residues. Between the trimmed V and J ends, which lost 6 bases and 5 bases, there was a span of 14 bases. The authors' processing: Amplification of reference gene primers was used by the study to estimate nucleated cell counts. TCRdb's copy holds only in-frame clones and misses some; the assay was immunoSEQ multiplex PCR. The V and J calls and clone size come from that table; D and trimming were worked out from the DNA. The top ten clones hold approximately 4% of a sample with around 340,000 clones, 70% to 90% of them seen once. The cohort comprised adults aged roughly 18 to 95 years residing in around 25 US areas. In assigning cohorts, the study relied on participant-reported clinical history.

The chain employs TRBV6-5 and TRBJ2-1, with D unclear. This clonotype was obtained from a woman aged 40 to 49 with acute COVID-19. The sample consisted of PBMCs or T cells enriched from blood (not recorded which). CDR3 nucleotide sequence: TGTGCCAGCAGCCGTCTTAGTTTAAACAATGAGCAGTTCTTC. This codes for CASSRLSLNNEQFF.